This TCR beta chain was sequenced for a study of cytomegalovirus exposure and HLA in healthy donors. Both 60 Vbeta primers and 13 Jbeta primers went into the PCR. Per the original data handling: Later work found roughly 80 million unique TCR beta chains, with 9.5 million to 12 million shared. TCRdb's table, derived via immunoSEQ multiplex PCR, lists solely in-frame clones and lacks some. V and J calls and clone size are those listed in that table; D and trimming were worked out from the DNA. The sample consists of 150,000 to 200,000 clones, approximately 79% of them appearing once. Overall study findings and caveats: Across donors, sequencing depth was assumed by presence/absence analyses to be roughly uniform. Associated with cytomegalovirus, according to the listing, were around 160 TCR beta chains. A link between a missense DCLRE1C variant and TCR beta V- and J-gene trimming emerged from a later analysis.

CDR3 size: 15 residues. V shed 0 bases, J shed 7 bases, and the junction held 9 bases outside the gene matches. CDR1 MNHEY and CDR2 SVGAGI come from the germline V gene. Concerning this clone: Its specificity is not known.

The chain carries TRBV6-5 and TRBJ2-7, with TRBD1 matching 7 bases. Sequenced sample: PBMCs. The TCR comes from a male donor in good health and CMV-seronegative. The CDR3 DNA is TGTGCCAGCAGTTACTCGAGGGGGCAATCTGGAGAGCAGTACTTC. Encoded protein: CASSYSRGQSGEQYF.